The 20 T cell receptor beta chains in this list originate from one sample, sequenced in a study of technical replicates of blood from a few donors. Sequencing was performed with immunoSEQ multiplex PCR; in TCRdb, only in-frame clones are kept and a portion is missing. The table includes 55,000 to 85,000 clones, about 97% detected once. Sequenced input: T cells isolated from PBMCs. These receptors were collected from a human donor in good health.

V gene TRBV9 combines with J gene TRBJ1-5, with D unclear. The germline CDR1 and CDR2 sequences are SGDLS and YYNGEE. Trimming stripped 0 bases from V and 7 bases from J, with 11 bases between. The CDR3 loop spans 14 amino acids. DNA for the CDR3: TGTGCCAGCAGCGTAGACCCGGGAAGGCAGCCCCAGCATTTT. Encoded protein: CASSVDPGRQPQHF. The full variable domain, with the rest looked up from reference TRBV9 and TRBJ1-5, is DSGVTQTPKHLITATGQRVTLRCSPRSGDLSVYWYQQSLDQGLQFLIQYYNGEERAKGNILERFSAQQFPDLHSELNLSSLELGDSALYFCASSVDPGRQPQHFGDGTRLSIL.

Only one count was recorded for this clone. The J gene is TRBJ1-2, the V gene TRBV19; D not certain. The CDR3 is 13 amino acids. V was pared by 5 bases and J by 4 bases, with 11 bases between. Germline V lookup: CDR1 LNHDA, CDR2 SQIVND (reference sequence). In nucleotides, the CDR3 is TGTGCCAGTAGTCTTGGCTTCGCCTATGGCTACACCTTC. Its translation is CASSLGFAYGYTF.

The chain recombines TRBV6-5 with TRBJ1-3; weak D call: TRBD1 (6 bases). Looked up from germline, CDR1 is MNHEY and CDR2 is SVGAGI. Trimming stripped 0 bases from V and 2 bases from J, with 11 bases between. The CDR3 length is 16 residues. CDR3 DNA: TGTGCCAGCAGTTACTCGAGGACAGCCGCTGGAAACACCATATATTTT. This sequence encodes CASSYSRTAAGNTIYF.

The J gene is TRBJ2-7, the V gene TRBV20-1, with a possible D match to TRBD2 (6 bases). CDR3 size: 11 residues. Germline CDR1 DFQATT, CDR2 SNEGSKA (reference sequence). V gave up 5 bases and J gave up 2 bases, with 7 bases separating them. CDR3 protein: CSASSAYEQYF. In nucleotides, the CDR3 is TGCAGTGCTTCTAGCGCCTACGAGCAGTACTTC.

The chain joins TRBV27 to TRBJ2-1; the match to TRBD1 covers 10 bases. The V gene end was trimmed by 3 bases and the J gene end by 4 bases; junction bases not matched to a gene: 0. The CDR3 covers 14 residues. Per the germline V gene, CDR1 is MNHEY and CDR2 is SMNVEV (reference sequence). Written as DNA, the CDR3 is TGTGCCAGCAGTTTGGACAGGGGGTACAATGAGCAGTTCTTC. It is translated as CASSLDRGYNEQFF.

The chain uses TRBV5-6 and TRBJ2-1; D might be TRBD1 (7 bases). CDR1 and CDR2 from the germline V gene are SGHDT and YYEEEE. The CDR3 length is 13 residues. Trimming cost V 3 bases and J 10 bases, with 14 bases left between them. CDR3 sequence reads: CASSWGDSLEQFF. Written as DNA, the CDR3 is TGTGCCAGCAGCTGGGGGGACAGTTTAGAGCAGTTCTTC.

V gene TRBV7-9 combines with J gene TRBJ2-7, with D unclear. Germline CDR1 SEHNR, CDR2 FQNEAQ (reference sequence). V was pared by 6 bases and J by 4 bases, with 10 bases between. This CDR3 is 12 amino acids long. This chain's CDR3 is CASRAEGYEQYF. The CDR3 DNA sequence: TGTGCCAGCAGGGCGGAAGGATACGAGCAGTACTTC.

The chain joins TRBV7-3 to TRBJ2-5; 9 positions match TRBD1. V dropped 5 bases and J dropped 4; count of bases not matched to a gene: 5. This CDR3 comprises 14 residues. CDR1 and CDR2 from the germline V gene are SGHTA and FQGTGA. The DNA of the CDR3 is TGTGCCAGCAGCGAGACAGGGGGGGGAGAGACCCAGTACTTC. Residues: CASSETGGGETQYF.

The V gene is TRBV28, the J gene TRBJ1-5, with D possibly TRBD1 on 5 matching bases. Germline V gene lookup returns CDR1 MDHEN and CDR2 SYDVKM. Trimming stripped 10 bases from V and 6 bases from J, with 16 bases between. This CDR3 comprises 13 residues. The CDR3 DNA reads TGTGCCATGTCTACGGGGGGAATTCAGCCCCAGCATTTT. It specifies CAMSTGGIQPQHF.

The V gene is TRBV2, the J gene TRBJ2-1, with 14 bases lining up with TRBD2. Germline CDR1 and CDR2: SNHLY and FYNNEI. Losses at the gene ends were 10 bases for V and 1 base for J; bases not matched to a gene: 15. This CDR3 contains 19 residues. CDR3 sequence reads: CATLGPGLAGERSYNEQFF. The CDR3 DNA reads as TGTGCCACCCTCGGACCGGGACTAGCGGGAGAACGGTCCTACAATGAGCAGTTCTTC.

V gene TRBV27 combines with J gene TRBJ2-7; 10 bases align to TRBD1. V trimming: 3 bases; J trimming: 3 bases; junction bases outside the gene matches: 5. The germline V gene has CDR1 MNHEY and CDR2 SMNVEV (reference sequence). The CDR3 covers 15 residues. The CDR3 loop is CASSLLGTGDYEQYF. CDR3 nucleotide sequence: TGTGCCAGCAGTTTGCTAGGGACAGGGGACTACGAGCAGTACTTC.

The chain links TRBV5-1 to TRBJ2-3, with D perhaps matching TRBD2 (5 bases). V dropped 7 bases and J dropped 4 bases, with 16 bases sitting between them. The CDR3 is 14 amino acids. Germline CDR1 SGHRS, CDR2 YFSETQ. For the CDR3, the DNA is TGCGCCAGCCGACCCCGGACTGCTGCAGATACGCAGTATTTT. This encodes CASRPRTAADTQYF.

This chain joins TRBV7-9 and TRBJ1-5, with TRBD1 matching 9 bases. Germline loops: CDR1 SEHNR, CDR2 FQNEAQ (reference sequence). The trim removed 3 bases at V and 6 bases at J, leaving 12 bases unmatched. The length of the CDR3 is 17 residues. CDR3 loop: CASSFTPTGGAGQPQHF. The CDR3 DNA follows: TGTGCCAGCAGCTTTACCCCCACAGGGGGCGCCGGTCAGCCCCAGCATTTT.

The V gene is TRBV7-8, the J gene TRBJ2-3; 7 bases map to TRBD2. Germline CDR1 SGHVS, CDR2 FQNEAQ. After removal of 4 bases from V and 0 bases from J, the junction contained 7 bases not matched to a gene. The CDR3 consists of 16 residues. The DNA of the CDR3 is TGTGCCAGCAGCTCTCTGGCGGGAGCTAGCACAGATACGCAGTATTTT. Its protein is CASSSLAGASTDTQYF. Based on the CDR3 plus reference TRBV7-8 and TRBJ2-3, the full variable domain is GAGVSQSPRYKVAKRGQDVALRCDPISGHVSLFWYQQALGQGPEFLTYFQNEAQLDKSGLPSDRFFAERPEGSVSTLKIQRTQQEDSAVYLCASSSLAGASTDTQYFGPGTRLTVL.

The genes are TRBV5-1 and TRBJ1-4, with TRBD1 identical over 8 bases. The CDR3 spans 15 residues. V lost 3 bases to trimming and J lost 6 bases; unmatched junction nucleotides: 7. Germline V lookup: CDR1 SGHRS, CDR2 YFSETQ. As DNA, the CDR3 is TGCGCCAGCAGCTGGGGTCAGGGGGCGGATGAAAAACTGTTTTTT. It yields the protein CASSWGQGADEKLFF.

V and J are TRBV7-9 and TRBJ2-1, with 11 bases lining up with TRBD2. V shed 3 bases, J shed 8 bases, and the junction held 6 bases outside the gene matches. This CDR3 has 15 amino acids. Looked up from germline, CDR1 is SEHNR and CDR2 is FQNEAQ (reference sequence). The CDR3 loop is CASSFSGRDLDEQFF. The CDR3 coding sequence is TGTGCCAGCAGCTTTAGCGGGAGGGATTTGGATGAGCAGTTCTTC.

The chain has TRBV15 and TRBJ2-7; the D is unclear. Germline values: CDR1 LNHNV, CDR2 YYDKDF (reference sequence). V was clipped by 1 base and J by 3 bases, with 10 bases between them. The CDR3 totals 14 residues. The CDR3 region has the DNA TGTGCCACCAGCAGAGGGGCGTATGACTACGAGCAGTACTTC. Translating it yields CATSRGAYDYEQYF.

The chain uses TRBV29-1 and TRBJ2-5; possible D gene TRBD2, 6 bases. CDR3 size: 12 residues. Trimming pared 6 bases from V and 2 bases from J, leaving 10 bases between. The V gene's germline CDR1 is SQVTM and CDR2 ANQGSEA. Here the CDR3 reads CSVTTRQETQYF. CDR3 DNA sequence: TGCAGCGTCACGACTAGACAAGAGACCCAGTACTTC.

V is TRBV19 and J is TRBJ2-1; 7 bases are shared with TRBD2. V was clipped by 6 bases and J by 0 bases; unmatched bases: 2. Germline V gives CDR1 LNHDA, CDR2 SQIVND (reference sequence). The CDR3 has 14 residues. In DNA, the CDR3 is TGTGCCAGTAGGCGGGGGAGCTCCTACAATGAGCAGTTCTTC. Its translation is CASRRGSSYNEQFF.

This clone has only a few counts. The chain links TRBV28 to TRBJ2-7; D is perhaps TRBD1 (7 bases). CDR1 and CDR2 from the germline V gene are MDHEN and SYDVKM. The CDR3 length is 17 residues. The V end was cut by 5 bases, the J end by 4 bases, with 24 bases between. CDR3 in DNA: TGTGCCAGCAGTCCGAACACCAACAGGGGAGGTAGATACGAGCAGTACTTC. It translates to CASSPNTNRGGRYEQYF.